These 5 T cell receptor beta chains came from one sample sequenced in a study of neurological immune-mediated disorders. TCRdb fed the 5' RACE reads into MiXCR, producing one record per CDR3 protein. The sample has 70,000 or so distinct CDR3 sequences, more than 3% seen once. Sequenced: PBMCs. The source is a woman in her forties or fifties with multiple sclerosis.

This clonotype was seen at least ten times. V and J are TRBV24-1 and TRBJ2-1; 10 bases are shared with TRBD2. J lost 2 bases, V lost 9 bases, and 3 bases had no gene match. The CDR3 covers 14 residues. Germline loops: CDR1 KGHDR, CDR2 SFDVKD. The chain's CDR3 is CATAGTSAYNEQFF. In DNA, the CDR3 is TGTGCCACCGCCGGGACTAGCGCCTACAATGAGCAGTTCTTC.

This clonotype has at least ten counts. The chain combines TRBV6-1 with TRBJ1-5; D is unclear. This CDR3 comprises 12 residues. The V end was cut by 2 bases, the J end by 5 bases, with 4 bases between. Germline V CDR1 and CDR2: MNHNS, SASEGT. The CDR3 nucleotides are TGTGCCAGCAGTGAAATTGATCAGCCCCAGCATTTT. Protein product: CASSEIDQPQHF.

This clonotype was seen ten or more times. This chain uses TRBV12-3 or TRBV12-4 with TRBJ2-5, with unresolved D. The CDR3 spans 14 residues. Trimming removed 1 base from V and 1 base from J, with 7 bases in between. Here the CDR3 DNA reads TGTGCCAGCAGTTTAGAGGGCAGCCAAGAGACCCAGTACTTC. Amino acid sequence: CASSLEGSQETQYF.

CDR3: CASSQGGRVSYEQYF. The CDR3 DNA reads TGTGCCAGCTCACAAGGCGGGAGGGTCTCCTACGAGCAGTACTTC. The chain couples TRBV18 to TRBJ2-7; 9 bases are a match to TRBD2. The CDR3 has 15 amino acids. In germline, CDR1 is KGHSH, CDR2 LQKENI. The ends lost 4 bases at V and 0 bases at J; junction bases unmatched: 4. Together with reference TRBV18 and TRBJ2-7, the CDR3 gives the full variable domain: NAGVMQNPRHLVRRRGQEARLRCSPMKGHSHVYWYRQLPEEGLKFMVYLQKENIIDESGMPKERFSAEFPKEGPSILRIQQVVRGDSAAYFCASSQGGRVSYEQYFGPGTRLTVT.

This clonotype was seen at least ten times. This chain links TRBV6-5 with TRBJ2-3, with no clear D. The ends were cut back, 2 bases at V and 7 bases at J, with 13 bases in the middle. This CDR3 is 14 amino acids long. Germline V gene data show CDR1 as MNHEY and CDR2 as SVGAGI. Written as DNA, the CDR3 is TGTGCCAGCAGTTACGGCCTTGATTCAAATACGCAGTATTTT. Amino acids: CASSYGLDSNTQYF.